A selection of T cell receptor beta chains follows, all from one sample in a study of cytomegalovirus exposure and HLA in healthy donors. The protocol was immunoSEQ multiplex PCR, while the TCRdb copy is restricted to in-frame clones and leaves out a portion. The repertoire holds 120,000 to 150,000 clones, 73% seen once, with 1.5% to 2% in the top ten. Sequences were obtained from PBMCs. These receptor sequences come from a woman aged 18-30 years in good health and CMV-seronegative. Both conserved end residues are trimmed from each CDR3.

V	J	CDR3
TRBV4-3	TRBJ2-1	ASSQDGTGYNEQF
TRBV6-4	TRBJ2-3	ASSPTSGSTDTQY
TRBV5-6	TRBJ2-1	ASSLTGQSYNEQF
TRBV19	TRBJ1-1	ASRQGRRTEAF
TRBV2	TRBJ1-6	ASSRQGDSPLH
TRBV2	TRBJ2-5	ASSDGQVRQETQY
TRBV5-1	TRBJ2-1	ASSLWGGSGHSSGNEQF
TRBV18	TRBJ1-1	ASSPPSAEAF
TRBV5-1	TRBJ2-5	ASSFQGGQETQY
TRBV18	TRBJ1-1	ASSPKTGGSTEAF
TRBV7-2	TRBJ2-7	ASSPAGKGVYEQY
TRBV6-5	TRBJ1-2	ASKTGGGGYT
TRBV27	TRBJ1-2	ASSPGQGLGGYGYT
TRBV6-1	TRBJ1-1	ASRTGGNTEAF
TRBV18	TRBJ2-1	ASTSTRNNEQF
TRBV29-1	TRBJ2-5	SVGSGAVQTQY
TRBV7-2	TRBJ2-1	ASSLGLAGGPGRYNEQF
TRBV29-1	TRBJ2-7	SVLGAGSITRTYEQY
TRBV19	TRBJ1-2	ASSMHRGTLIYGYT
TRBV19	TRBJ2-2	ASSLAERTGELF
TRBV5-8	TRBJ2-4	ASSARTGAKNIQY
TRBV18	TRBJ1-4	ASCATGGGGEKLF
TRBV10-3	TRBJ2-1	AISEGPSGEAF
TRBV5-4	TRBJ2-7	ASSHGGRGNYEQY
TRBV6-5	TRBJ1-1	AISTGRGGAEAF
TRBV2	TRBJ1-6	ASTPQGQGSPLH
TRBV21-1	TRBJ1-2	ASSPSRRTGGNYGYT
TRBV6-5	TRBJ1-2	ASSPARTGGLGYT
TRBV6-5	TRBJ2-2	ASRWVGRGSGELF
TRBV13	TRBJ2-5	ASSITRGAGYQETQY
TRBV4-1	TRBJ1-1	ASSRRMNTEAF
TRBV28	TRBJ1-2	ASSPGQPANYGYT
TRBV7-2	TRBJ2-6	ASSFRVAGANVLT
TRBV28	TRBJ1-6	ASSLILWDKGSPLH
TRBV5-1	TRBJ2-5	ASSRAGTGVETQY
TRBV6-6	TRBJ1-2	ASSYPALNYGYT
TRBV28	TRBJ1-3	ASSKPSTGSGNTIY
TRBV13	TRBJ1-6	ASSRVADRDPYNSPLH
TRBV6-5	TRBJ1-1	ASSPRGGRTEAF
TRBV11-2	TRBJ2-2	ASSTLLAGVTGELF
TRBV2	TRBJ2-1	ASSARRVYNEQF
TRBV27	TRBJ1-1	ASSFGARNTEAF
TRBV10-3	TRBJ2-1	AISEYGGTTYNEQF
TRBV9	TRBJ1-3	ASSVATGSGNTIY
TRBV7-6	TRBJ2-3	ASSLVGTSGAADTQY
TRBV5-5	TRBJ2-2	ASSLEQGASGGELF
TRBV7-2	TRBJ1-2	ASSLGQNYGYT
TRBV11-3	TRBJ2-3	ASSFGATYTDTQY
TRBV6-1	TRBJ1-3	ASSQGYSGNTIY